The clone carrying this TCR beta chain came up many times. From the RT-PCR reads, TCRdb called clonotypes with MiXCR, one entry per CDR3 protein. The table shows about 680,000 distinct CDR3 sequences, with approximately 15% occurring only once. CDR1 and CDR2 (germline): MNHNY, SVGAGI (reference sequence). CDR3 length equals 13 residues. Trimming stripped 2 bases from V and 0 bases from J, with 4 bases between. V and J are TRBV6-6 and TRBJ2-5; no firm D call. The specimen sequenced was memory CD4+ T cells from blood. The TCR comes from a female donor in good health, serving as a healthy control. CDR3 loop: CASSYGYQETQYF. The CDR3 nucleotides read TGTGCCAGCAGTTACGGTTACCAAGAGACCCAGTACTTC.